The present TCR beta chain was sequenced within a study of cytomegalovirus exposure and HLA in healthy donors. Study-level findings and limits: In an earlier analysis, about 87% or about 30%: the productive usage of most TCR beta V segments. A few V segments could not be told apart, such as TRBV6-2 and TRBV6-3, and were left out. In a later analysis, HLA-C alleles had the fewest associated TCRs, DRB1 alleles the most.

This PCR relied on a set of 60 Vbeta primers and 13 Jbeta primers. TCRdb keeps only in-frame clones here, not all; method: immunoSEQ multiplex PCR. Of some 130,000 clones in the sample, more than 70% were seen once. Between the trimmed V and J ends, which lost 4 bases and 9 bases, there was a span of 16 bases. Germline loops: CDR1 SGHVS, CDR2 FQNEAQ. This CDR3 comprises 15 residues. With respect to this clone: Its antigen is unknown.

The chain joins TRBV7-8 to TRBJ1-6; no clear D. The sequence was obtained from a male donor in good health and CMV-seronegative. The sample was PBMCs. DNA of the CDR3: TGTGCCAGCAGCTCCCAAAGGGCTGGAGGTTCACCCCTCCACTTT. Protein sequence: CASSSQRAGGSPLHF.